These 16 T cell receptor beta chains came from one sample sequenced in a study of shared clonotypes between healthy human individuals. The repertoire was sequenced with immunoSEQ multiplex PCR; TCRdb's copy has only in-frame clones and lacks some. The sample has over a million clones, approximately 78% seen once; the top ten hold more than 0.45%. Sequencing was performed on memory CD4+ T cells from PBMCs. Described subset: CD45RA-negative fraction. The receptors here all came from a young man in good health. Some clones in this sample may be carry-over from other donors' samples.

This clone has only a few counts. The rearrangement links TRBV28 to TRBJ2-1, with 8 bases matching TRBD2. The CDR3 contains 15 residues. V dropped 8 bases and J dropped 2; count of bases not matched to a gene: 8. Germline V CDR1 and CDR2: MDHEN, SYDVKM. The CDR3: CASGPGGAPYNEQFF. The CDR3 nucleotides are TGTGCCAGCGGCCCGGGGGGGGCCCCCTACAATGAGCAGTTCTTC.

J is TRBJ2-3 and V is TRBV2; D is perhaps TRBD2 (6 bases). The V end lost 4 bases, the J end lost 4 bases, and 15 bases lay between the germline ends. Germline loops: CDR1 SNHLY, CDR2 FYNNEI. This CDR3 has 15 amino acids. CDR3 protein: CASSVRLAMADTQYF. In DNA, the CDR3 is TGTGCCAGCAGTGTCCGCCTAGCGATGGCAGATACGCAGTATTTT.

CDR3 region: CASSEVASGSTYNEQFF. The CDR3 nucleotides read TGTGCCAGCAGTGAGGTCGCTAGCGGGTCAACCTACAATGAGCAGTTCTTC. The J gene is TRBJ2-1, the V gene TRBV2, with 8 positions matching TRBD2. The CDR3 loop spans 17 amino acids. Trimming took 3 bases from V and 2 from J; bases not matched to a gene: 9. Germline assignment: CDR1 SNHLY and CDR2 FYNNEI.

The rearrangement links TRBV27 to TRBJ2-3; maybe TRBD1 (5 bases). Per the germline V gene, CDR1 is MNHEY and CDR2 is SMNVEV (reference sequence). This CDR3 is 15 amino acids long. Trimming cost V 10 bases and J 8 bases, with 25 bases left between them. CDR3 sequence (DNA): TGTGCCACCGAAAGACGTGCTGGGGCGCGAGGTACGCAGTATTTT. Amino acid sequence: CATERRAGARGTQYF.

This chain uses TRBV28 with TRBJ1-4; 7 bases are a match to TRBD1. V was clipped by 5 bases and J by 6 bases; unmatched bases: 9. Germline loops: CDR1 MDHEN, CDR2 SYDVKM. This CDR3 is built from 15 residues. This CDR3 reads CASSPPTGVDEKLFF. The CDR3 DNA sequence: TGTGCCAGCAGTCCCCCTACAGGGGTCGATGAAAAACTGTTTTTT.

This clone was observed a few times. At one end the junction does not follow the germline gene, possibly because of a read error. The rearrangement links TRBV29-1 to TRBJ1-2, with D possibly being TRBD1 (5 bases). The CDR3 sequence is 9 residues long. CDR1 is SQVTM, CDR2 ANQGSEA, per germline. The CDR3 loop is CSVEDYGGF. Written as DNA, the CDR3 is TGCAGCGTTGAAGATTATGGGGGCTTC.

Turning to this clone: A read error is possible here, since a much larger clone lies one base away. The chain couples TRBV9 to TRBJ1-2; 7 nucleotides match TRBD1. This CDR3 spans 13 amino acids. V trimming: 4 bases; J trimming: 2 bases; junction bases outside the gene matches: 2. Germline V gene sequence: CDR1 SGDLS, CDR2 YYNGEE. CDR3 residues: CASSRQGNYGYTF. The CDR3 bases are TGTGCCAGCAGCCGACAGGGAAACTATGGCTACACCTTC.

This clone appeared a few times. The chain links TRBV10-3 to TRBJ1-2; D remains ambiguous. Trimming removed 10 bases at V and 8 bases at J, with 17 bases between. The CDR3 length is 12 residues. CDR1 ENHRY and CDR2 SYGVKD come from the germline V gene. DNA of the CDR3: TGTGCCACCTCAAGGGAAGAGCGGGGCTACACCTTC. Its protein product is CATSREERGYTF.

This clone was seen only a few times. The rearrangement links TRBV23-1 to TRBJ2-2; perhaps TRBD2 as D (5 bases). TRBV23-1 is noted as an ORF with a role that remains uncertain. The CDR3 is 19 residues long. Trimming took 0 bases from V and 3 from J, leaving 20 bases between them. CDR3 region: CASSQSKRGSRRHTGELFF. The CDR3 coding sequence is TGCGCCAGCAGTCAATCGAAAAGAGGGTCCAGGAGACACACCGGGGAGCTGTTTTTT.

J is TRBJ2-7 and V is TRBV6-1; 13 bases map to TRBD2. The trim removed 4 bases at V and 6 bases at J, leaving 9 bases unmatched. The V gene's germline CDR1 is MNHNS and CDR2 SASEGT. CDR3 size: 16 residues. The CDR3 DNA is TGTGCCAGCAGTGCCCCGGGACTAGCGGGACCTTTCGAGCAGTACTTC. Its translation: CASSAPGLAGPFEQYF.

The genes are TRBV28 and TRBJ1-2; no reliable D call. The V end lost 5 bases, the J end lost 0 bases, and 13 bases lay between the germline ends. CDR1 is MDHEN and CDR2 is SYDVKM in the germline V gene. The CDR3 runs 15 residues. The CDR3: CASSRRDGANYGYTF. CDR3 bases: TGTGCCAGCAGTCGACGGGATGGGGCTAACTATGGCTACACCTTC.

The chain recombines TRBV4-1 with TRBJ2-5; 10 positions match TRBD2. The CDR3 is 15 amino acids. V dropped 5 bases and J dropped 2; count of bases not matched to a gene: 5. From germline, CDR1 is MGHRA and CDR2 YSYEKL. Written as DNA, the CDR3 is TGCGCCAGCAGCGAAGGACTAGCGGAACAAGAGACCCAGTACTTC. Protein sequence: CASSEGLAEQETQYF.

This clone is a singleton in its sample. The chain links TRBV5-5 to TRBJ1-5; 9 bases agree with TRBD1. There are 16 residues in the CDR3. J gave up 6 bases and V 0 bases, and 7 bases lay outside the gene matches. Germline CDR1 is SGHKS and CDR2 is YYEKEE (reference sequence). The CDR3 spells CASSLDGGQGFQPQHF. DNA of the CDR3: TGTGCCAGCAGCTTGGACGGGGGACAGGGTTTTCAGCCCCAGCATTTT.

The chain carries TRBV28 and TRBJ1-5, with TRBD1 identical over 7 bases. The V segment lost 0 bases and the J segment 2 bases; nucleotides outside the gene matches: 4. Germline V gene data show CDR1 as MDHEN and CDR2 as SYDVKM. The CDR3 covers 16 residues. In DNA form, the CDR3 reads TGTGCCAGCAGTTTATGGACAGGGCCGGGCAATCAGCCCCAGCATTTT. Protein: CASSLWTGPGNQPQHF.

In this sample, this clone turned up once. The rearrangement links TRBV19 to TRBJ2-5; the D call may be TRBD1 or TRBD2 (6 bases each). The CDR3 has 15 residues. Germline V CDR1 and CDR2: LNHDA, SQIVND (reference sequence). Between the trimmed V and J ends, which lost 5 bases and 2 bases, there was a span of 15 bases. The CDR3 region has the DNA TGTGCCAGTAGTCCCGTGGGGGCGGGGCAAGAGACCCAGTACTTC. This translates into CASSPVGAGQETQYF.

The gene calls are TRBV7-6 and TRBJ2-1; 10 positions agree with TRBD2. V was pared by 8 bases and J by 3 bases, with 7 bases of the junction left unmatched. This CDR3 spans 15 amino acids. Germline loops: CDR1 SGHVS, CDR2 FNYEAQ. The CDR3 DNA is TGTGCCAGCTCGGCTACTAGCGGGAACTACAATGAGCAGTTCTTC. Amino acid sequence: CASSATSGNYNEQFF.